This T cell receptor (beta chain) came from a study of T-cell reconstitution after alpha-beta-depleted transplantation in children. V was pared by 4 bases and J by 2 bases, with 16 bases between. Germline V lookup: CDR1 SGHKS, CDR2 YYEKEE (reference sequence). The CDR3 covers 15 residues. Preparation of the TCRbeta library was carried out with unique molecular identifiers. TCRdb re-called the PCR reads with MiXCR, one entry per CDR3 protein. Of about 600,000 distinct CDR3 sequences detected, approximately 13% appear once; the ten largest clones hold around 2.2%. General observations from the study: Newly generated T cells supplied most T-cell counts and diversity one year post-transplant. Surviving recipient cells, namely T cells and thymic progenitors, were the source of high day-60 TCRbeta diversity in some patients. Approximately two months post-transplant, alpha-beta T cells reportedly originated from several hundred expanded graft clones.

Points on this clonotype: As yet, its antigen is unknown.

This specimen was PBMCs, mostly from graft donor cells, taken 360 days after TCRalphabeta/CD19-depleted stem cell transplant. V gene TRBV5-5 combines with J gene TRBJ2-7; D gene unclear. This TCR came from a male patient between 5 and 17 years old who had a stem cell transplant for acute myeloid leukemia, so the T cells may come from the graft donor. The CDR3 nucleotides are TGTGCCAGCAGCCTCTTAGGGATCGTTACCTACGAGCAGTACTTC. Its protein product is CASSLLGIVTYEQYF.